Shown below are 12 T cell receptor beta chains from a single sample sequenced in a study of blood T cells in healthy people across ages. Primers used in a second PCR of roughly 7 to 11 cycles were a sample-barcoded 5' primer and a J-beta primer mix. MiXCR, applied by TCRdb to the 5' RACE reads, yields one record per CDR3 protein. The table has 1.5 million to 1.8 million distinct CDR3 sequences, approximately 43% seen once. Sample: blood. The receptors derive from a woman aged 18-35 years in good health.

This clonotype occurred a few times. The J gene is TRBJ2-1, the V gene TRBV20-1; 12 bases map to TRBD2. CDR1 is DFQATT, CDR2 SNEGSKA, per germline (reference sequence). The CDR3 spans 13 residues. With V trimmed by 8 bases and J by 4 bases, 3 bases remained unmatched. The CDR3 is CSPLAGGYNEQFF. The CDR3 nucleotides read TGCAGTCCACTAGCGGGAGGTTACAATGAGCAGTTCTTC.

The rearrangement joins TRBV7-9 to TRBJ2-1; D assignment may be TRBD1 or TRBD2 (5 bases each). Germline-derived CDR1 and CDR2 are SEHNR and FQNEAQ (reference sequence). The length of the CDR3 is 15 residues. V was cut by 3 bases and J by 8 bases, with 17 bases left in between. The CDR3 region is CASSLGRVGFDEQFF. In DNA, the CDR3 is TGTGCCAGCAGCTTGGGGCGGGTTGGATTCGATGAGCAGTTCTTC.

CDR3 nucleotide sequence: TGCAGCGTTGAATGGGAACTAGCATGGAATGAGCAGTTCTTC. Encoded protein: CSVEWELAWNEQFF. This chain connects TRBV29-1 to TRBJ2-1, with a weak D call TRBD2 (6 bases). Germline V gene sequence: CDR1 SQVTM, CDR2 ANQGSEA. The V end lost 2 bases, the J end lost 7 bases, and 15 bases lay between the germline ends. The CDR3 is 14 amino acids.

The chain joins TRBV20-1 to TRBJ1-1; 9 nucleotides match TRBD1. The germline gives CDR1 DFQATT, CDR2 SNEGSKA (reference sequence). This CDR3 is built from 13 residues. J gave up 5 bases and V 6 bases, and 7 bases lay outside the gene matches. The CDR3: CSATDRGVTEAFF. As DNA, the CDR3 is TGCAGTGCCACGGACAGGGGAGTGACTGAAGCTTTCTTT.

The CDR3 DNA is TGTGCCAGCAGTGGTGCGGGGGGATTCAATGAGCAGTTCTTC. Its protein product is CASSGAGGFNEQFF. J is TRBJ2-1 and V is TRBV12-3 or TRBV12-4; 8 bases align to TRBD2. This CDR3 has 14 residues. V shed 5 bases and J 6 bases; nucleotides not matched to a gene: 6.

V is TRBV7-9 and J is TRBJ1-1, with TRBD1 matching over 7 bases. The CDR3 is 13 amino acids. CDR1 SEHNR and CDR2 FQNEAQ come from the germline V gene (reference sequence). V shed 5 bases and J 6 bases; nucleotides not matched to a gene: 6. In DNA, the CDR3 is TGTGCCAGCAGCACCCGACAGGGCGCTGAAGCTTTCTTT. Its protein is CASSTRQGAEAFF.

This chain links TRBV4-1 with TRBJ1-1, with unresolved D. The CDR3 is made up of 13 amino acids. Trimming cost V 1 base and J 8 bases, with 11 bases left between them. In germline, CDR1 is MGHRA, CDR2 YSYEKL. For the CDR3, the DNA is TGCGCCAGCAGCCAAGGGTGGCAGGCAGAAGCTTTCTTT. It translates to CASSQGWQAEAFF.

The rearrangement uses TRBV4-3 and TRBJ2-2; D unresolved. The CDR3 spans 17 residues. V was cut by 0 bases and J by 8 bases, with 19 bases left in between. Per germline, CDR1 LGHNA and CDR2 YSLEER. CDR3 amino acids: CASSQDSRSHPLGELFF. The CDR3 DNA is TGCGCCAGCAGCCAAGATAGTCGTTCCCACCCGCTGGGGGAGCTGTTTTTT.

V is TRBV9 and J is TRBJ1-1; the D gene is possibly TRBD1 (6 bases). In germline, CDR1 is SGDLS, CDR2 YYNGEE. This CDR3 contains 15 residues. Trimming shortened V by 0 bases and J by 1 base, and 10 bases separated the two germline ends. The CDR3 loop is CASSVGDTANTEAFF. Written as DNA, the CDR3 is TGTGCCAGCAGCGTAGGGGACACCGCGAACACTGAAGCTTTCTTT.

The rearrangement uses TRBV3-1 and TRBJ1-4; D is ambiguous. Trimming removed 3 bases at V and 4 bases at J, with 6 bases between. CDR3 length: 13 residues. Germline-derived CDR1 and CDR2 are LGHDT and YNNKEL (reference sequence). CDR3 bases: TGTGCCAGCAGCCAGACGGTTAATGAAAAACTGTTTTTT. Encoded protein: CASSQTVNEKLFF.

This clonotype was seen a few times. The chain employs TRBV6-6 and TRBJ2-3, with 7 bases lining up with TRBD2. V was pared by 0 bases and J by 2 bases, with 5 bases of the junction left unmatched. Germline CDR1 reads MNHNY; CDR2 reads SVGAGI (reference sequence). There are 16 residues in the CDR3. The CDR3 DNA is TGTGCCAGCAGTTACTCTGCGCGGGAGATCACAGATACGCAGTATTTT. This encodes CASSYSAREITDTQYF.

The CDR3 region has the DNA TGCAGTGCTACAAGGAGACAGGGGGCTTTCGATGAGCAGTACTTC. Its protein is CSATRRQGAFDEQYF. The J gene is TRBJ2-5, the V gene TRBV20-1; 10 nucleotides match TRBD1. CDR1 and CDR2 (germline): DFQATT, SNEGSKA (reference sequence). The CDR3 has 15 residues. Germline trimming cut 4 bases from V and 11 bases from J; bases unmatched to any gene: 16.